The entry that follows covers one TCR beta chain sequence. Its antigen is currently not known. It has no much larger one-base neighbor in the sample; base qualities were not kept. This specimen comes from a study of blood T cell repertoires in COVID-19 (dated by TCRdb to the early 2020s). Context from the whole study: Samples from collaborators originated in the United States, Italy and Spain and spanned both the acute and convalescent phases of COVID-19. HLA class I and class II types, where available, came from metadata supplied by the sample provider rather than from assay-based typing. Samples were obtained from the ongoing ImmuneRACE study (first 160 participants) and from approximately 1,200 subjects provided by 6 global collaborators. Sample metadata almost always included a de-identified subject ID, COVID-19 status, age in years and sex. The prospective study material was composed of cDNA or gDNA derived from T cells, B-cell-depleted T cells, or PBMCs. The dataset comprised deeply sampled blood TCRbeta repertoires from subjects exposed to, actively infected with, or recovered from COVID-19. A freely available public database, intended as a resource for researchers studying the immune response to SARS-CoV-2, is where the repertoires were released.

V loses 6 bases of germline sequence and J loses 3 bases, and the interval between the two ends is 9 bases. Including the terminal cysteine and phenylalanine, the CDR3 comprises 12 residues. CDR3 DNA is the only sequence kept; it has 36 bases, read in frame from the first base. CDR1 is given as MDHEN and CDR2 as SYDVKM, both from the germline V gene. The collaborating institutions used their own protocols to collect whole blood in K2EDTA tubes. For TCRbeta analysis, collaborators shipped samples in one of three forms: frozen whole blood, isolated PBMCs, or DNA extracted from either of those sample types. Broad study findings and their caveats: The quantity of clinical and demographic metadata differed by source and by participant and was supplied without curation.

TCRbeta CDR3 regions were amplified from genomic DNA by means of the immunoSEQ Assay, a bias-controlled multiplex PCR. The original pipeline was this. Nucleated cell counts per sample were estimated from amplification of reference gene primers within the assay. Sequence reads were collapsed and filtered to measure the absolute abundance of every unique TCRbeta CDR3 rearrangement. For each sample, productive Simpson clonality was calculated by taking the square root of Simpson's diversity index across productive rearrangements. Entries here come from immuneACCESS through TCRdb and include only in-frame sequences with V and J called. Some clones fail to appear in such tables; in the studies checked, an unresolved V gene covers under half of the shortfall, and the cause of the remainder is unknown. V and J calls and clone size follow that table, whereas D and trimming were derived from the DNA. This sample lists about 74,000 clones; 90% were detected once. Together, the top ten hold approximately 9% of the sample.

The sequence was collected from a human donor in a cohort sampled during active COVID-19. The source material was peripheral blood. The V and J genes are TRBV28 and TRBJ2-7; the D gene identity is not certain. The sequenced DNA is TGTGCCAGCAGCCCGAGAGTCTACGAGCAGTACTTC. It translates as CASSPRVYEQYF.